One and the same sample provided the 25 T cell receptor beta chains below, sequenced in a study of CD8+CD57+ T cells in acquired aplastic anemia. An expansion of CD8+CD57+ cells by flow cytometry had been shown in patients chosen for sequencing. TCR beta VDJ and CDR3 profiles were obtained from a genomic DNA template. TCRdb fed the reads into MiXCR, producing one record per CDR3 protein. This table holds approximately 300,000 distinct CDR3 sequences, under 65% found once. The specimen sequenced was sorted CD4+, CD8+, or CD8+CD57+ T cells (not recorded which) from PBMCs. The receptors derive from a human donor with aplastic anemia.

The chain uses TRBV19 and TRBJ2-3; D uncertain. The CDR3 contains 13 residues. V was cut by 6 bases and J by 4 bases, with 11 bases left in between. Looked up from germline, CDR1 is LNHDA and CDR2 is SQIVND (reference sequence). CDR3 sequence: CASRLNVADTQYF. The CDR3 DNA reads TGTGCCAGTAGACTAAATGTGGCAGATACGCAGTATTTT.

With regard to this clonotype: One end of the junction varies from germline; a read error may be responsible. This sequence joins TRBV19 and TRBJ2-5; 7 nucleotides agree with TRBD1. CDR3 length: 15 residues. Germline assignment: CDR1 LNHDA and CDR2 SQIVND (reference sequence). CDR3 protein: CASSMGTADQGTQYF. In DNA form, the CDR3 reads TGTGCCAGTAGTATGGGGACAGCAGATCAAGGGACCCAGTACTTC.

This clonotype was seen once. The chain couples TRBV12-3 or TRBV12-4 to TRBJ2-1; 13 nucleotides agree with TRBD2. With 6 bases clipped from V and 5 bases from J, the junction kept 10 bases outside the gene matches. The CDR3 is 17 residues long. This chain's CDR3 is CASRRTSGGMSHNEQFF. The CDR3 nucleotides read TGTGCCAGCAGACGGACTAGCGGGGGTATGTCTCACAATGAGCAGTTCTTC.

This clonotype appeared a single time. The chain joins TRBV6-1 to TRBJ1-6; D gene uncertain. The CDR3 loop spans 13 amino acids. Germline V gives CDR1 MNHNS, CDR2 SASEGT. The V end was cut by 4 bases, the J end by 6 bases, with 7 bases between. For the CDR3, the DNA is TGTGCCAGCAGTGCGGGGATTAATTCACCCCTCCACTTT. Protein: CASSAGINSPLHF.

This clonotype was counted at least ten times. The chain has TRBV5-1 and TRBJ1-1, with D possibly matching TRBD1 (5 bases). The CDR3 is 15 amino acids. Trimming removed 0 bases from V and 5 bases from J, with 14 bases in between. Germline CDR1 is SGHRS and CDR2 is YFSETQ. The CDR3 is CASSLVQGQTTEAFF. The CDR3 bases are TGCGCCAGCAGCTTGGTGCAGGGTCAAACGACTGAAGCTTTCTTT.

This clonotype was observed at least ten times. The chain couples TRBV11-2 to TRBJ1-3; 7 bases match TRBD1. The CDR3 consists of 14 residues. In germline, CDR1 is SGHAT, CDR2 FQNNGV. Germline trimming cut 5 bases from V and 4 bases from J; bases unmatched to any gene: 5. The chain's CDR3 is CASSMGQRGNTIYF. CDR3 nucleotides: TGTGCCAGCAGCATGGGACAGAGAGGAAACACCATATATTTT. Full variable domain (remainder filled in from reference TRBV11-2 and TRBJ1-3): EAGVAQSPRYKIIEKRQSVAFWCNPISGHATLYWYQQILGQGPKLLIQFQNNGVVDDSQLPKDRFSAERLKGVDSTLKIQPAKLEDSAVYLCASSMGQRGNTIYFGEGSWLTVV.

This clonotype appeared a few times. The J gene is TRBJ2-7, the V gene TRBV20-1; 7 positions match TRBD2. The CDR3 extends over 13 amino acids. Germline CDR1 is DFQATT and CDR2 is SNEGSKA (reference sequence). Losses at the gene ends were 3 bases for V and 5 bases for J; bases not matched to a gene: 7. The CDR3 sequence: CSARETSFDEQYF. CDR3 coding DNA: TGCAGTGCTAGGGAGACTAGCTTCGACGAGCAGTACTTC.

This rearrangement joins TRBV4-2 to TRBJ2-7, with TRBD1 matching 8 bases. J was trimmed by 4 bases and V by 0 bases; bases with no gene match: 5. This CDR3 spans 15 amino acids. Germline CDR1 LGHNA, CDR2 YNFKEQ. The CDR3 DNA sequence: TGTGCCAGCAGCCAAGAAGGGACAGGAGCATACGAGCAGTACTTC. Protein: CASSQEGTGAYEQYF.

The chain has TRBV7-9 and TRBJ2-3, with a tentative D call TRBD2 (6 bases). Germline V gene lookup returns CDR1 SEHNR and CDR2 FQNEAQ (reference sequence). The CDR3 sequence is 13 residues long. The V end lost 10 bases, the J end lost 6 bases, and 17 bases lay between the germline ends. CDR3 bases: TGTGCCACCAACGGGGGAGGTTCTGATACGCAGTATTTT. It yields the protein CATNGGGSDTQYF. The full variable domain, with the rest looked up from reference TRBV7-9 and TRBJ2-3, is DTGVSQNPRHKITKRGQNVTFRCDPISEHNRLYWYRQTLGQGPEFLTYFQNEAQLEKSRLLSDRFSAERPKGSFSTLEIQRTEQGDSAMYLCATNGGGSDTQYFGPGTRLTVL.

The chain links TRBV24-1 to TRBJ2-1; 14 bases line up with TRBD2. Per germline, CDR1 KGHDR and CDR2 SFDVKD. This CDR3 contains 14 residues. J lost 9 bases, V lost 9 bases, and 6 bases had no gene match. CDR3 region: CATPGLAGVVEQFF. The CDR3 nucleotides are TGTGCCACCCCGGGACTAGCGGGAGTGGTTGAGCAGTTCTTC.

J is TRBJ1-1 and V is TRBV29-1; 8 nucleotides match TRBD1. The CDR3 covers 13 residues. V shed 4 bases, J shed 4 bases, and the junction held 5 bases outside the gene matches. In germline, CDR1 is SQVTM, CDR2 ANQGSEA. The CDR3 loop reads CSVGGQVGTEAFF. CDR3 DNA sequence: TGCAGCGTTGGGGGACAGGTCGGCACTGAAGCTTTCTTT.

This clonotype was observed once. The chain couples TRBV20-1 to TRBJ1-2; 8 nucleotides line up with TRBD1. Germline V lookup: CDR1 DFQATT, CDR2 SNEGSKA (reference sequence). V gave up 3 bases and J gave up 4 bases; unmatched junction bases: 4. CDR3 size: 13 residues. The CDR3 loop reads CSASPRGPYGYTF. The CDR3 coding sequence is TGCAGTGCTAGCCCCAGGGGGCCCTATGGCTACACCTTC.

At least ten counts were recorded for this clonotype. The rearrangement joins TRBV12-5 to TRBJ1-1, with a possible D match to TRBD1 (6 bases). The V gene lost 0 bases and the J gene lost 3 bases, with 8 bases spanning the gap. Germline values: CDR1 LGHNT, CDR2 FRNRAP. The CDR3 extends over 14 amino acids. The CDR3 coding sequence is TGTGCTAGTGGTTTGGTTAGGGGGGACACTGAAGCTTTCTTT. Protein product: CASGLVRGDTEAFF.

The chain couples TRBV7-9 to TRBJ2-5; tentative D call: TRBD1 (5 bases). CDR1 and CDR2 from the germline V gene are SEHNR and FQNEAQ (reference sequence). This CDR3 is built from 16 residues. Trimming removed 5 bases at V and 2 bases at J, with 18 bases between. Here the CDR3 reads CASSKGSGKGQETQYF. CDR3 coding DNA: TGTGCCAGCAGCAAAGGATCAGGGAAGGGGCAAGAGACCCAGTACTTC.

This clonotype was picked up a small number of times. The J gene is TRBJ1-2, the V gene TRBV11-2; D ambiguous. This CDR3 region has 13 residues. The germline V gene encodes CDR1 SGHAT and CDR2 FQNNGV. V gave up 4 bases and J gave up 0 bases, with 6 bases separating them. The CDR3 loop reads CASSSAPNYGYTF. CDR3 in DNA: TGTGCCAGCAGCTCAGCCCCTAACTATGGCTACACCTTC. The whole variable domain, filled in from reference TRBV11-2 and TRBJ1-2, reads EAGVAQSPRYKIIEKRQSVAFWCNPISGHATLYWYQQILGQGPKLLIQFQNNGVVDDSQLPKDRFSAERLKGVDSTLKIQPAKLEDSAVYLCASSSAPNYGYTFGSGTRLTVV.

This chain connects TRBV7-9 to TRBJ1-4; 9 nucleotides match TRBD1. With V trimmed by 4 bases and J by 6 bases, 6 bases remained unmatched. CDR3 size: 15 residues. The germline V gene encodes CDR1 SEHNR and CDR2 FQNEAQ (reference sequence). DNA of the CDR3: TGTGCCAGCAGCTCACCGGGACAGGGATATGAAAAACTGTTTTTT. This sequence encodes CASSSPGQGYEKLFF.

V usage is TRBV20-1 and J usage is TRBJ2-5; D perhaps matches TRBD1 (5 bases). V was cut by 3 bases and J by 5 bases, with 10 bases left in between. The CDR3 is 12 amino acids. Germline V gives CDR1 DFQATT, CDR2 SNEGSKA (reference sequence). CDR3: CSASQGSETQYF. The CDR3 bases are TGCAGTGCTAGTCAGGGATCGGAGACCCAGTACTTC.

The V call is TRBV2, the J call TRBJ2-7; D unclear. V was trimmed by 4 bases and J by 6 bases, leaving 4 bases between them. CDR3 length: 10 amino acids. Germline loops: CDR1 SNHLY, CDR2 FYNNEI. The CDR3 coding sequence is TGTGCCAGCAGTGGGTCCGAGCAGTACTTC. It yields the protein CASSGSEQYF.

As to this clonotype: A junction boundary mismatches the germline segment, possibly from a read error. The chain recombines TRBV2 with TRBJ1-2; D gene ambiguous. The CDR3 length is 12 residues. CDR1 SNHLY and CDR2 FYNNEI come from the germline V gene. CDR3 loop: CASWADGYGCTF. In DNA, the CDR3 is TGTGCCAGCTGGGCCGATGGCTATGGCTGCACCTTC.

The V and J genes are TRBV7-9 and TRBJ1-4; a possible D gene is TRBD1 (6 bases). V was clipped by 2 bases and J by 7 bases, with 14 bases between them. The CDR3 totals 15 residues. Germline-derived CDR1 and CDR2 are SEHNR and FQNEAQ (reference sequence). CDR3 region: CASSLLAQGSEKLFF. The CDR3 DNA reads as TGTGCCAGCAGCTTACTGGCCCAGGGGAGTGAAAAACTGTTTTTT.

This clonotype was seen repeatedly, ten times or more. The CDR3 is CASTIAAGDGQPQHF. The CDR3, as DNA: TGTGCCAGTACCATCGCGGCGGGAGATGGTCAGCCCCAGCATTTT. This chain links TRBV19 with TRBJ1-5; D is unresolved. The CDR3 runs 15 residues. Looked up from germline, CDR1 is LNHDA and CDR2 is SQIVND (reference sequence). Trimming pared 7 bases from V and 6 bases from J, leaving 19 bases between.

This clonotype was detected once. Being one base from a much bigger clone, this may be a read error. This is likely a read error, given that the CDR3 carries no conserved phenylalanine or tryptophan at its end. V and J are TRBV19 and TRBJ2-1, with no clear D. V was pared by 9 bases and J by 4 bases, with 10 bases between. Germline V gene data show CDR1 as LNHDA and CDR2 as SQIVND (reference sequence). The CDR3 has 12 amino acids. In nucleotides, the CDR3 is TGTGCCAGCAGGCACGCGTACAATGAGCAGTTCTAC. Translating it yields CASRHAYNEQFY.

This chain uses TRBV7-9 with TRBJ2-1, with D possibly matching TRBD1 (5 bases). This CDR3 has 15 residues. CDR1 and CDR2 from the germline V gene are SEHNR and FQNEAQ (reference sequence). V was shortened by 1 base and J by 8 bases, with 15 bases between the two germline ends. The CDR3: CASSLGPSGWDEQFF. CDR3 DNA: TGTGCCAGCAGCTTAGGGCCTTCAGGGTGGGATGAGCAGTTCTTC.

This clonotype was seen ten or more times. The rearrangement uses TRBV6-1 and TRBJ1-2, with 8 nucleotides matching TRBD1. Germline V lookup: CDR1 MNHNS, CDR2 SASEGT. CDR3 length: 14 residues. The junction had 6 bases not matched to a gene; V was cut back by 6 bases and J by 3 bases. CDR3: CASSASGGHYGYTF. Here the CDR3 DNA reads TGTGCCAGCAGCGCCTCAGGGGGCCACTATGGCTACACCTTC.

The CDR3 DNA follows: TGTGCTAGTGGTGTTGCCGGGACAGAGACCCAGTACTTC. This gives the protein CASGVAGTETQYF. The chain uses TRBV12-5 and TRBJ2-5, with D possibly being TRBD1 or TRBD2 (5 bases each). Germline lookup yields CDR1 LGHNT and CDR2 FRNRAP. The V and J ends lost 5 bases and 4 bases respectively, with 11 bases between them. This CDR3 spans 13 amino acids.